The T cell receptor (beta chain) described here comes from a study of early T cells in non-severe SARS-CoV-2 infection. As for the study in general: The input, bulk RNA from unsorted whole blood, was sequenced, and chains were unpaired.

Concerning this clonotype: The antigen is unknown.

The TCR library protocol attached unique molecular identifiers to the individual cDNA molecules. TCRdb analysed the 5' RACE reads with MiXCR anew, one entry per CDR3 protein. The table lists more than 75,000 distinct CDR3 sequences, roughly 13% of them singletons. V lost 3 bases to trimming and J lost 3 bases, with 2 bases between them. This CDR3 spans 11 amino acids. Findings and caveats of the study: Database matching using VDJdb favored anti-spike CD8 responses, with private and CD4 specificities left missing.

This receptor was taken from an adult who was a healthcare worker with PCR-confirmed SARS-CoV-2 infection or an uninfected control (not recorded which). Sequencing was carried out using whole blood. The chain uses TRBV12-3 or TRBV12-4 and TRBJ1-2, with D hard to call. The DNA for the CDR3 is TGTGCCAGCAGTTTCGACTATGGCTACACCTTC. Encoded protein: CASSFDYGYTF.